The 28 T cell receptor beta chains in this list originate from one sample, sequenced in a study of T cell responses to AZD1222 COVID-19 vaccine. Measured with immunoSEQ multiplex PCR; TCRdb has only the in-frame clones, and not every one. The sample contains roughly 120,000 clones, 85% to 90% of which appear only once. The sample here was peripheral blood, taken on day 0 of AZD1222 vaccination. These receptors were collected from an adult in good health.

This chain joins TRBV5-1 and TRBJ2-3, with D maybe TRBD1 (6 bases). V was trimmed by 3 bases and J by 0 bases, leaving 20 bases between them. CDR1 and CDR2 (germline): SGHRS, YFSETQ. This CDR3 is 18 amino acids long. This chain's CDR3 is CASSSQPNRALSTDTQYF. CDR3 DNA sequence: TGCGCCAGCAGCTCCCAGCCAAACAGGGCCCTGAGCACAGATACGCAGTATTTT.

The genes are TRBV7-9 and TRBJ2-3, with 9 bases identical to TRBD2. Trimming removed 7 bases from V and 10 bases from J; junction bases left unmatched: 15. Germline values: CDR1 SEHNR, CDR2 FQNEAQ (reference sequence). This CDR3 has 15 amino acids. CDR3 sequence (DNA): TGTGCCAGCACCATTCAGGCGGGAGGGCTCGGCCCGCAGTATTTT. It translates to CASTIQAGGLGPQYF.

J is TRBJ1-2 and V is TRBV7-3, with D maybe TRBD1 (5 bases). Germline V gives CDR1 SGHTA, CDR2 FQGTGA. This CDR3 comprises 11 residues. CDR3 sequence: CAPRANYGYTF. The CDR3 nucleotides read TGTGCACCCAGGGCCAACTATGGCTACACCTTC.

The CDR3 DNA reads TGTGCCAGCAAGAAGTTGCGGGAGACCGGGGAGCTGTTTTTT. Its protein is CASKKLRETGELFF. The chain combines TRBV2 with TRBJ2-2; 7 bases match TRBD2. Germline V gene lookup returns CDR1 SNHLY and CDR2 FYNNEI. The CDR3 is 14 residues long. The V gene end was trimmed by 7 bases and the J gene end by 5 bases; junction bases not matched to a gene: 7.

CDR3 in amino acids: CASSISRSRGINSPLHF. The DNA for the CDR3 is TGTGCCAGTAGTATCTCCAGGAGCCGAGGCATTAATTCACCCCTCCACTTT. This chain links TRBV19 with TRBJ1-6; the D is unclear. Germline assignment: CDR1 LNHDA and CDR2 SQIVND (reference sequence). The CDR3 runs 17 residues. V was cut by 3 bases and J by 6 bases, with 18 bases left in between.

This clone has only a few counts. The CDR3 DNA reads as TGTGCCAGCAGTGGGATTGACAGGGGCCAACAAGAGACCCAGTACTTC. Translation: CASSGIDRGQQETQYF. The V and J genes are TRBV2 and TRBJ2-5; TRBD1 agrees at 8 bases. CDR3 length equals 16 residues. Trimming cost V 4 bases and J 2 bases; bases outside gene matches: 9. Looked up from germline, CDR1 is SNHLY and CDR2 is FYNNEI.

The J gene is TRBJ1-6, the V gene TRBV27; possible D gene TRBD1, 6 bases. The CDR3 extends over 13 amino acids. The ends were cut back, 5 bases at V and 14 bases at J, with 16 bases in the middle. From germline, CDR1 is MNHEY and CDR2 SMNVEV (reference sequence). CDR3 loop: CASSMRQAGTLHF. CDR3 DNA: TGTGCCAGCAGTATGCGACAGGCTGGAACCCTCCACTTT.

The rearrangement uses TRBV9 and TRBJ1-5, with D possibly being TRBD1 (5 bases). This CDR3 region has 13 residues. V lost 4 bases and J 5 bases, leaving 10 bases between the germline ends. The V gene's germline CDR1 is SGDLS and CDR2 YYNGEE. The CDR3 region has the DNA TGTGCCAGCAGCCCCGACAGTTATCAGCCCCAGCATTTT. Its translation is CASSPDSYQPQHF. Full variable domain (outside the CDR3, taken from reference TRBV9 and TRBJ1-5): DSGVTQTPKHLITATGQRVTLRCSPRSGDLSVYWYQQSLDQGLQFLIQYYNGEERAKGNILERFSAQQFPDLHSELNLSSLELGDSALYFCASSPDSYQPQHFGDGTRLSIL.

The chain employs TRBV5-5 and TRBJ1-2, with D maybe TRBD1 (5 bases). This CDR3 comprises 15 residues. CDR1 is SGHKS and CDR2 is YYEKEE in the germline V gene (reference sequence). Trimming pared 4 bases from V and 5 bases from J, leaving 18 bases between. CDR3 residues: CASSPGAPPLYGYTF. As DNA, the CDR3 is TGTGCCAGCAGCCCCGGGGCCCCGCCTTTATATGGCTACACCTTC.

CDR3 in amino acids: CASTKAGELFF. DNA for the CDR3: TGCGCCAGCACAAAGGCCGGGGAGCTGTTTTTT. V usage is TRBV5-1 and J usage is TRBJ2-2, with no clear D. Looked up from germline, CDR1 is SGHRS and CDR2 is YFSETQ. This CDR3 is built from 11 residues. Trimming removed 6 bases from V and 6 bases from J, with 6 bases in between.

The chain carries TRBV7-9 and TRBJ1-2, with D perhaps matching TRBD1 (6 bases). CDR1 and CDR2 (germline): SEHNR, FQNEAQ (reference sequence). V gave up 2 bases and J gave up 4 bases, with 11 bases separating them. The CDR3 spans 14 residues. The CDR3 DNA sequence: TGTGCCAGCAGCTTACAGGGGATCGGCTATGGCTACACCTTC. It is translated as CASSLQGIGYGYTF. Drawing the rest from reference TRBV7-9 and TRBJ1-2, the complete variable domain is DTGVSQNPRHKITKRGQNVTFRCDPISEHNRLYWYRQTLGQGPEFLTYFQNEAQLEKSRLLSDRFSAERPKGSFSTLEIQRTEQGDSAMYLCASSLQGIGYGYTFGSGTRLTVV.

This chain connects TRBV3-1 (or the pseudogene TRBV3-2) to TRBJ2-5, with D perhaps matching TRBD1 (6 bases). Germline V CDR1 and CDR2: LGHDT, YNNKEL (reference sequence). Deletions cut 0 bases from V and 4 bases from J, with 12 bases between. CDR3 length equals 15 residues. The CDR3 coding sequence is TGTGCCAGCAGCCAAGACAGGGGCCCTGCAGAGACCCAGTACTTC. The encoded protein is CASSQDRGPAETQYF.

In its sample, this clone was seen once. The J gene is TRBJ1-5, the V gene TRBV4-3, with D perhaps TRBD1 (5 bases). The CDR3 length is 15 residues. V shed 0 bases and J shed 4 bases, with 10 bases lying between them. Germline CDR1 LGHNA, CDR2 YSLEER. CDR3 protein: CASSQDWGRNQPQHF. CDR3 sequence (DNA): TGCGCCAGCAGCCAAGATTGGGGACGGAATCAGCCCCAGCATTTT.

The V call is TRBV5-3, the J call TRBJ2-1; D tentatively fits TRBD1 or TRBD2 (5 bases each). TRBV5-3 is known as an ORF, though its function is uncertain. The CDR3 length is 15 residues. V gave up 5 bases and J gave up 2 bases, with 14 bases separating them. This CDR3 reads CARSTRGITYNEQFF. The CDR3 DNA reads TGTGCCAGAAGTACCCGGGGCATAACCTACAATGAGCAGTTCTTC.

The rearrangement joins TRBV2 to TRBJ1-2, with D maybe TRBD1 (6 bases). The CDR3 is made up of 12 amino acids. Germline CDR1 and CDR2: SNHLY and FYNNEI. V was trimmed by 6 bases and J by 8 bases, leaving 13 bases between them. The CDR3 sequence: CASSGQGWGYTF. CDR3 DNA: TGTGCCAGCAGCGGCCAGGGGTGGGGCTACACCTTC.

The V and J genes are TRBV15 and TRBJ1-5, with D hard to call. The CDR3 covers 16 residues. V was trimmed by 0 bases and J by 0 bases, leaving 9 bases between them. Germline loops: CDR1 LNHNV, CDR2 YYDKDF (reference sequence). CDR3 sequence reads: CATSRDRGISNQPQHF. DNA for the CDR3: TGTGCCACCAGCAGAGATCGAGGGATTAGCAATCAGCCCCAGCATTTT.

The chain recombines TRBV29-1 with TRBJ2-2; D not resolved. There are 14 residues in the CDR3. Germline CDR1 reads SQVTM; CDR2 reads ANQGSEA. Trimming left V 4 bases short and J 0 bases short, with 9 bases between. The CDR3 loop is CSVAPQTNTGELFF. In DNA, the CDR3 is TGCAGCGTTGCCCCCCAAACGAACACCGGGGAGCTGTTTTTT.

This rearrangement joins TRBV18 to TRBJ2-5; 11 positions match TRBD2. CDR3 size: 18 residues. After removal of 2 bases from V and 2 bases from J, the junction contained 10 bases not matched to a gene. The V gene's germline CDR1 is KGHSH and CDR2 LQKENI. The CDR3 bases are TGTGCCAGCTCACCATTTGGGCTAGCGGGAGGACCACAAGAGACCCAGTACTTC. Its translation: CASSPFGLAGGPQETQYF.

This clone was recorded only once. The chain employs TRBV6-2 or TRBV6-3 and TRBJ2-7; D is perhaps TRBD1 (5 bases). Per germline, CDR1 MNHEY and CDR2 SVGEGT. V lost 6 bases and J 9 bases, leaving 12 bases between the germline ends. The CDR3 loop spans 11 amino acids. The CDR3 DNA is TGTGCCAGCAGCCAAGGGGTTTTGCAGTACTTC. Translation gives CASSQGVLQYF.

The chain combines TRBV7-9 with TRBJ2-1, with 9 bases aligning to TRBD2. The CDR3 length is 16 residues. V gave up 5 bases and J gave up 8 bases; unmatched junction bases: 13. CDR1 and CDR2 (germline): SEHNR, FQNEAQ (reference sequence). As DNA, the CDR3 is TGTGCCAGCAGCAGGATTAGCGGGAGTGAATCGGATGAGCAGTTCTTC. Residues: CASSRISGSESDEQFF.

This chain uses TRBV19 with TRBJ2-1; 8 bases align to TRBD1. V trimming: 4 bases; J trimming: 6 bases; junction bases outside the gene matches: 11. Germline-derived CDR1 and CDR2 are LNHDA and SQIVND (reference sequence). This CDR3 is built from 16 residues. As DNA, the CDR3 is TGTGCCAGTAGTACTCCAGACAGGGGAAGGATCAATGAGCAGTTCTTC. Its protein is CASSTPDRGRINEQFF.

The chain combines TRBV6-5 with TRBJ1-2, with 7 bases aligning to TRBD1. This CDR3 contains 14 residues. J lost 0 bases, V lost 6 bases, and 4 bases had no gene match. Per the germline V gene, CDR1 is MNHEY and CDR2 is SVGAGI. CDR3 residues: CASRRQGSNYGYTF. The CDR3 nucleotides are TGTGCCAGCAGACGACAGGGTTCTAACTATGGCTACACCTTC.

In its sample, this clone was seen many times. This rearrangement joins TRBV29-1 to TRBJ1-2; maybe TRBD1 (6 bases). V was cut by 4 bases and J by 0 bases, with 12 bases left in between. The CDR3 contains 14 residues. Germline CDR1 is SQVTM and CDR2 is ANQGSEA. The CDR3 sequence: CSVVEGGSNYGYTF. CDR3 bases: TGCAGCGTTGTTGAAGGGGGTTCTAACTATGGCTACACCTTC.

This clone was counted a few times. The V gene is TRBV5-1, the J gene TRBJ2-7; 9 positions match TRBD2. V was pared by 7 bases and J by 2 bases, with 10 bases of the junction left unmatched. Germline loops: CDR1 SGHRS, CDR2 YFSETQ. CDR3 size: 15 residues. The CDR3 is CASRLAGEGPYEQYF. For the CDR3, the DNA is TGCGCCAGCCGTTTAGCGGGAGAGGGACCCTACGAGCAGTACTTC.

The chain carries TRBV11-3 and TRBJ1-1, with unresolved D. This CDR3 comprises 14 residues. Between the trimmed V and J ends, which lost 5 bases and 4 bases, there was a span of 14 bases. Germline loops: CDR1 SGHNT, CDR2 YENEEA. In DNA form, the CDR3 reads TGTGCCAGCAGCCCGGACCTCGGGTCCACTGAAGCTTTCTTT. It translates to CASSPDLGSTEAFF.

The V and J genes are TRBV14 and TRBJ2-3; 14 bases agree with TRBD2. The J segment lost 5 bases and the V segment lost 5 bases, leaving 12 bases of the junction unmatched. The CDR3 is made up of 18 amino acids. The germline V gene encodes CDR1 SGHDN and CDR2 FVKESK. CDR3 bases: TGTGCCAGCAGCAGTGGACTAGCGGGAGGCGCCTCTATAGATACGCAGTATTTT. This gives the protein CASSSGLAGGASIDTQYF.

The rearrangement uses TRBV5-1 and TRBJ1-4; 10 nucleotides agree with TRBD1. V trimming: 2 bases; J trimming: 3 bases; junction bases outside the gene matches: 7. Germline V gene sequence: CDR1 SGHRS, CDR2 YFSETQ. The CDR3 covers 17 residues. This CDR3 is CASSFLTGGLANEKLFF. CDR3 sequence (DNA): TGCGCCAGCAGCTTCCTGACAGGGGGCTTGGCTAATGAAAAACTGTTTTTT.

This sequence joins TRBV19 and TRBJ1-1, with no clear D. CDR3 length: 13 residues. CDR1 is LNHDA, CDR2 SQIVND, per germline (reference sequence). Trimming pared 1 base from V and 1 base from J, leaving 4 bases between. CDR3 sequence: CASSIARNTEAFF. For the CDR3, the DNA is TGTGCCAGTAGTATAGCTAGGAACACTGAAGCTTTCTTT.